This TCR beta chain was identified during a study of shared clonotypes between healthy human individuals. In the study overall: Three men and a couple of women, aged 18 to 49, were donors. Whole-study results and caveats: Owing to a small donor count, the genetic and exposure-history diversity represented was limited.

Sequenced by immunoSEQ multiplex PCR; TCRdb stores in-frame clones only, minus some. Among over 850,000 clones listed, about 84% were seen once. To note about this clone: The antigen remains undetermined.

Germline V gives CDR1 LNHNV, CDR2 YYDKDF (reference sequence). This CDR3 comprises 14 residues. The ends were cut back, 1 base at V and 7 bases at J, with 13 bases in the middle. The receptor was derived from a man younger than 30 in good health. Some clones in this sample may be carry-over from other donors' samples. What was sequenced was memory CD4+ T cells from PBMCs. Subset reported: CD45RA-negative fraction. The chain employs TRBV15 and TRBJ1-1, with D perhaps matching TRBD1 (5 bases). The CDR3 DNA follows: TGTGCCACCAGCAGAGCTGGGGACCCCATTGAAGCTTTCTTT. This sequence encodes CATSRAGDPIEAFF.